The 2 T cell receptor beta chains in this list originate from one sample, sequenced in a study of T-cell reconstitution after alpha-beta-depleted transplantation in children. A library of TCRbeta sequences, prepared with unique molecular identifiers, was generated. Using its own MiXCR run on the PCR reads, TCRdb lists one record per CDR3 protein. The sample holds 500,000 to 750,000 distinct CDR3 sequences, 27% seen once. The specimen was PBMCs, collected before TCRalphabeta/CD19-depleted stem cell transplant. The source is a boy in the first two years of life with Wiskott-Aldrich syndrome, due to receive a stem cell transplant.

This clonotype came up a few times. The chain couples TRBV5-1 to TRBJ2-2, with D possibly matching TRBD2 (5 bases). Trimming cost V 1 base and J 6 bases, with 7 bases left between them. The CDR3 has 13 residues. In germline, CDR1 is SGHRS, CDR2 YFSETQ. The CDR3 spells CASSLLASGELFF. DNA of the CDR3: TGCGCCAGCAGCTTGCTAGCTTCCGGGGAGCTGTTTTTT.

This clonotype was observed a handful of times. The rearrangement links TRBV10-3 to TRBJ2-7; 7 bases line up with TRBD1. The CDR3 has 15 residues. CDR1 and CDR2 (germline): ENHRY, SYGVKD. Germline trimming cut 0 bases from V and 2 bases from J; bases unmatched to any gene: 4. The CDR3 loop is CAISESRGQTYEQYF. The CDR3 DNA reads TGTGCCATCAGTGAGTCGAGGGGACAGACCTACGAGCAGTACTTC.